The 27 T cell receptor beta chains presented below share a single source sample, sequenced in a study of blood T cell repertoires in COVID-19. Sequenced by immunoSEQ multiplex PCR; TCRdb stores in-frame clones only, minus some. The sample holds over 120,000 clones; around 80% are singletons and the top ten take around 3.4%. The sequencing sample was made of peripheral blood. The receptors stem from a man between 65 and 80 years old who had recovered from COVID-19.

V is TRBV6-2 or TRBV6-3 and J is TRBJ2-1, with D possibly matching TRBD2 (5 bases). The V gene's germline CDR1 is MNHEY and CDR2 SVGEGT. Trimming took off 5 bases at V and 0 bases at J, with 11 bases between the two ends. This CDR3 is built from 15 residues. The CDR3 loop is CASSHELVSYNEQFF. The CDR3 bases are TGTGCCAGCAGTCACGAACTAGTCTCCTACAATGAGCAGTTCTTC.

The chain carries TRBV11-2 and TRBJ2-3; TRBD2 agrees at 9 bases. The CDR3 totals 16 residues. Germline CDR1 SGHAT, CDR2 FQNNGV. V shed 1 base, J shed 5 bases, and the junction held 7 bases outside the gene matches. For the CDR3, the DNA is TGTGCCAGCAGCTTAGCTGCGGGAGGGCCTATAGATACGCAGTATTTT. Residues: CASSLAAGGPIDTQYF.

The J gene is TRBJ2-2, the V gene TRBV6-6; D gene uncertain. The CDR3 is 15 residues long. V gave up 3 bases and J gave up 3 bases, with 11 bases separating them. Germline V gene sequence: CDR1 MNHNY, CDR2 SVGAGI (reference sequence). The CDR3 sequence: CASSYLPSDTGELFF. The CDR3 bases are TGTGCCAGCAGTTATCTTCCGTCGGACACCGGGGAGCTGTTTTTT.

The chain combines TRBV3-1 (or the pseudogene TRBV3-2) with TRBJ2-7, with TRBD1 matching 7 bases. Per the germline V gene, CDR1 is LGHDT and CDR2 is YNNKEL (reference sequence). V lost 3 bases and J lost 4; bases outside the gene matches: 0. The CDR3 loop spans 12 amino acids. CDR3 protein: CASSHRGYEQYF. The CDR3, as DNA: TGTGCCAGCAGCCACAGGGGGTACGAGCAGTACTTC.

The V gene is TRBV11-2, the J gene TRBJ2-3, with D possibly TRBD1 on 6 matching bases. The V and J ends lost 3 bases and 5 bases respectively, with 12 bases between them. Germline CDR1 reads SGHAT; CDR2 reads FQNNGV. The CDR3 has 14 amino acids. In nucleotides, the CDR3 is TGTGCCAGCAGCTTTGGGGGCCGGATAGATACGCAGTATTTT. Protein: CASSFGGRIDTQYF.

The chain has TRBV18 and TRBJ2-2; 8 bases are a match to TRBD2. Germline CDR1 KGHSH, CDR2 LQKENI. V shed 3 bases and J 7 bases; nucleotides not matched to a gene: 1. The CDR3 is 13 residues long. CDR3 bases: TGTGCCAGCTCACCGGGACTAGGCGGGGAGCTGTTTTTT. It translates to CASSPGLGGELFF.

V usage is TRBV5-1 and J usage is TRBJ2-2; D remains ambiguous. V shed 2 bases and J shed 3 bases, with 8 bases lying between them. Germline V gives CDR1 SGHRS, CDR2 YFSETQ. CDR3 length equals 14 residues. In nucleotides, the CDR3 is TGCGCCAGCAGCTTCCCTCGGGACACCGGGGAGCTGTTTTTT. Translated: CASSFPRDTGELFF.

The J gene is TRBJ1-6, the V gene TRBV6-5, with a tentative D call TRBD1 (5 bases). This CDR3 has 14 residues. The V end was cut by 3 bases, the J end by 7 bases, with 10 bases between. CDR1 is MNHEY, CDR2 SVGAGI, per germline. CDR3: CASSYGTDNSPLHF. The CDR3 DNA sequence: TGTGCCAGCAGTTATGGGACTGACAATTCACCCCTCCACTTT.

Only a few counts were recorded for this clone. J is TRBJ1-1 and V is TRBV6-4, with TRBD1 as a possible D gene (6 bases). The germline gives CDR1 MRHNA, CDR2 SNTAGT. V lost 6 bases and J 1 base, leaving 9 bases between the germline ends. The CDR3 is 13 amino acids. The CDR3 protein is CASSVRGNTEAFF. The CDR3 nucleotides read TGTGCCAGCAGCGTCAGGGGGAACACTGAAGCTTTCTTT.

The chain joins TRBV12-3 or TRBV12-4 to TRBJ2-7; the match to TRBD1 covers 7 bases. The V and J ends lost 6 bases and 3 bases, in that order; junction bases with no gene match: 2. This CDR3 region has 12 residues. The CDR3 loop is CASRWDSYEQYF. CDR3 DNA: TGTGCCAGCAGGTGGGACAGCTACGAGCAGTACTTC.

The chain has TRBV6-1 and TRBJ2-5; no clear D. Germline V gives CDR1 MNHNS, CDR2 SASEGT. This CDR3 has 13 amino acids. V lost 1 base and J lost 4, with 7 bases in between. The DNA of the CDR3 is TGTGCCAGCAGTGAAGGGTCCGGAGAGACCCAGTACTTC. Translating gives CASSEGSGETQYF.

V and J are TRBV21-1 and TRBJ1-1; TRBD1 reflects the table's D call only, with no check against the DNA. TRBV21-1 is an annotated pseudogene. This CDR3 has 13 residues. CDR3 sequence reads: CASSYDMSTEAFF. The CDR3 coding sequence is TGTGCCAGCAGCTATGACATGAGCACTGAAGCTTTCTTT.

The chain couples TRBV5-1 to TRBJ1-6; possibly TRBD1 for D (6 bases). Between the trimmed V and J ends, which lost 6 bases and 0 bases, there was a span of 13 bases. The CDR3 consists of 16 residues. Germline-derived CDR1 and CDR2 are SGHRS and YFSETQ. The CDR3 region is CASKNGQSSYNSPLHF. The CDR3 nucleotides are TGCGCCAGCAAGAACGGACAGAGCTCCTATAATTCACCCCTCCACTTT.

V and J are TRBV6-5 and TRBJ2-1, with 7 bases matching TRBD1. This CDR3 spans 12 amino acids. After removal of 6 bases from V and 6 bases from J, the junction contained 2 bases not matched to a gene. Germline V gives CDR1 MNHEY, CDR2 SVGAGI. CDR3: CASSDRVNEQFF. The CDR3 DNA follows: TGTGCCAGCAGCGACAGGGTCAATGAGCAGTTCTTC.

This sequence joins TRBV11-2 and TRBJ2-7, with 7 bases that match TRBD1. The CDR3 has 16 amino acids. Trimming cost V 3 bases and J 4 bases; bases outside gene matches: 12. The germline V gene has CDR1 SGHAT and CDR2 FQNNGV. The CDR3 loop reads CASSFGIRDRRYEQYF. The CDR3 bases are TGTGCCAGCAGCTTTGGTATCCGGGACAGAAGGTACGAGCAGTACTTC.

This chain joins TRBV27 and TRBJ2-2; 11 bases line up with TRBD1. The V and J ends lost 6 bases and 5 bases, in that order; junction bases with no gene match: 5. This CDR3 is built from 15 residues. Germline V gives CDR1 MNHEY, CDR2 SMNVEV (reference sequence). CDR3 nucleotides: TGTGCCAGCAGAGGACAGGGGGCATGGACCGGGGAGCTGTTTTTT. Translation gives CASRGQGAWTGELFF.

The genes are TRBV12-5 and TRBJ1-1, with unresolved D. Trimming cost V 2 bases and J 6 bases, with 13 bases left between them. CDR1 is LGHNT, CDR2 FRNRAP, per germline. CDR3 length: 14 amino acids. CDR3 nucleotides: TGTGCTAGTGGTTTGACCACTCCTCGTGCTGAAGCTTTCTTT. Translating gives CASGLTTPRAEAFF. Drawing the rest from reference TRBV12-5 and TRBJ1-1, the complete variable domain is DARVTQTPRHKVTEMGQEVTMRCQPILGHNTVFWYRQTMMQGLELLAYFRNRAPLDDSGMPKDRFSAEMPDATLATLKIQPSEPRDSAVYFCASGLTTPRAEAFFGQGTRLTVV.

The genes are TRBV4-2 and TRBJ2-3; TRBD2 is a possible D gene (6 bases). This CDR3 is built from 17 residues. The ends were cut back, 6 bases at V and 2 bases at J, with 21 bases in the middle. CDR1 is LGHNA, CDR2 YNFKEQ, per germline. The CDR3 nucleotides are TGTGCCAGCAGGGGACTCCGCCGGGACTCTACCACAGATACGCAGTATTTT. Amino acids: CASRGLRRDSTTDTQYF.

The V and J genes are TRBV12-3 or TRBV12-4 and TRBJ1-4, with D uncertain. V was shortened by 4 bases and J by 6 bases, with 9 bases between the two germline ends. There are 13 residues in the CDR3. The CDR3 sequence: CASSSRPDEKLFF. The CDR3 nucleotides are TGTGCCAGCAGTTCCCGCCCGGATGAAAAACTGTTTTTT.

The chain links TRBV19 to TRBJ1-1, with TRBD1 as a possible D gene (6 bases). Germline V lookup: CDR1 LNHDA, CDR2 SQIVND (reference sequence). With 9 bases removed from V and 4 bases from J, the gap between germline ends came to 15 bases. CDR3 length: 13 residues. The CDR3 DNA follows: TGTGCCAGCAGCCACAGGGATCCCACTGAAGCTTTCTTT. Translated, it gives CASSHRDPTEAFF.

The rearrangement links TRBV2 to TRBJ2-1; 7 bases are shared with TRBD2. J lost 8 bases, V lost 7 bases, and 11 bases had no gene match. Germline V gives CDR1 SNHLY, CDR2 FYNNEI. This CDR3 comprises 14 residues. The DNA for the CDR3 is TGTGCCAGCACCAGGGCGGGAGTTATGTATGAGCAGTTCTTC. As protein: CASTRAGVMYEQFF.

The chain employs TRBV11-2 and TRBJ1-1, with no clear D. The CDR3 is made up of 14 amino acids. CDR1 SGHAT and CDR2 FQNNGV come from the germline V gene. Trimming left V 1 base short and J 3 bases short, with 9 bases between. The CDR3 protein is CASSLGGGYTEAFF. In DNA form, the CDR3 reads TGTGCCAGCAGCTTAGGCGGCGGGTACACTGAAGCTTTCTTT.

This chain joins TRBV19 and TRBJ2-2; D is uncertain. Trimming cost V 4 bases and J 1 base, with 7 bases left between them. CDR3 size: 14 residues. The V gene's germline CDR1 is LNHDA and CDR2 SQIVND (reference sequence). In nucleotides, the CDR3 is TGTGCCAGTAGTAAACAGAGGAACACCGGGGAGCTGTTTTTT. It codes for CASSKQRNTGELFF.

The chain uses TRBV4-1 and TRBJ2-1, with 8 bases matching TRBD2. CDR1 and CDR2 from the germline V gene are MGHRA and YSYEKL. V trimming: 0 bases; J trimming: 3 bases; junction bases outside the gene matches: 7. The CDR3 loop spans 17 amino acids. CDR3 DNA sequence: TGCGCCAGCAGCCAAGATGGTCTAGCGGGCTACTACAATGAGCAGTTCTTC. Amino acids: CASSQDGLAGYYNEQFF.

The chain uses TRBV27 and TRBJ2-1; D is undetermined. Trimming stripped 5 bases from V and 5 bases from J, with 10 bases between. This CDR3 is 13 amino acids long. Germline loops: CDR1 MNHEY, CDR2 SMNVEV (reference sequence). The CDR3 here is CASSRSYHNEQFF. CDR3 coding DNA: TGTGCCAGCAGTCGGAGTTACCACAATGAGCAGTTCTTC.

This chain uses TRBV6-4 with TRBJ2-2; 10 bases agree with TRBD2. The CDR3 is 15 residues long. The junction had 2 bases not matched to a gene; V was cut back by 5 bases and J by 2 bases. Germline CDR1 and CDR2: MRHNA and SNTAGT. The CDR3 sequence: CASSLLAGNTGELFF. The CDR3 DNA is TGTGCCAGCAGTTTACTAGCGGGAAACACCGGGGAGCTGTTTTTT.

The rearrangement links TRBV19 to TRBJ2-2; TRBD1 matches at 7 bases. V lost 9 bases and J lost 3; bases outside the gene matches: 10. Germline lookup yields CDR1 LNHDA and CDR2 SQIVND (reference sequence). The CDR3 contains 15 residues. DNA for the CDR3: TGTGCCAGCCGAGACAGGGTTGGGGACACCGGGGAGCTGTTTTTT. This gives the protein CASRDRVGDTGELFF.